This TCR beta chain was identified during a study of PD-1 blockade in classical Hodgkin lymphoma. All patients relapsed after autologous stem cell transplantation, and brentuximab vedotin exposure varied. Some clones are missing from TCRdb's copy, which holds only in-frame ones; the method was immunoSEQ multiplex PCR. Of fewer than 50,000 clones listed, about 88% are singletons. The CDR3 runs to 15 residues. Trimming at V came to 6 bases and at J to 5 bases, leaving 9 bases not matched to a gene. From germline, CDR1 is MNHEY and CDR2 SVGAGI. Points from the study as a whole: Compared with healthy donors, newly diagnosed patients reportedly showed lower baseline TCR diversity.

Comments on this clone: The antigen is not known.

This sequence joins TRBV6-5 and TRBJ2-2; 7 bases match TRBD1. The source was peripheral blood mononuclear cells (PBMCs), collected at baseline. The receptor comes from a human donor with classical Hodgkin lymphoma. The CDR3 here is CASSRTGAGTGELFF. CDR3 nucleotide sequence: TGTGCCAGCAGCCGGACAGGCGCAGGGACCGGGGAGCTGTTTTTT.